Listed here is a single T cell receptor beta chain. TCRdb's copy holds only in-frame clones and misses some; the assay was immunoSEQ multiplex PCR. The data contain around 340,000 clones, almost 90% of them singletons. This specimen belongs to a study of blood T cell repertoires in COVID-19. Study background: T cells, B-cell-depleted T cells, or PBMCs provided the cDNA or gDNA that served as material.

CDR1 SGDLS and CDR2 YYNGEE come from the germline V gene. V dropped 0 bases and J dropped 0; count of bases not matched to a gene: 6. This CDR3 is 16 amino acids long. Material for sequencing was PBMCs or T cells enriched from blood (not recorded which). The source is a woman between 25 and 40 years old who had been exposed to COVID-19. V and J are TRBV9 and TRBJ2-7; TRBD2 matches at 7 bases. CDR3 DNA: TGTGCCAGCAGCGTAGGGCTAGCGGACTTCTCCTACGAGCAGTACTTC. It specifies CASSVGLADFSYEQYF.